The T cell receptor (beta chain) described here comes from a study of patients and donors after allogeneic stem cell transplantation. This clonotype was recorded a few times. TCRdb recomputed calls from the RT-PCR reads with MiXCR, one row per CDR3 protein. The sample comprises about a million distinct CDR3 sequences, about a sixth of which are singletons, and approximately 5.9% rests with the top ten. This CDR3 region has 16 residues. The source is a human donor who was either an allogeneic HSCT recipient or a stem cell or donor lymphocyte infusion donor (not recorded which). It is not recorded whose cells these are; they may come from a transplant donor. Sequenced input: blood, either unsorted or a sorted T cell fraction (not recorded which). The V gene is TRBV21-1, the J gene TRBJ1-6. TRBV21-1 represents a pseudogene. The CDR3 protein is CASSNRQSSYNSPLHF. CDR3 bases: TGTGCCAGCAGCAATCGACAGAGCTCCTATAATTCACCCCTCCACTTT.